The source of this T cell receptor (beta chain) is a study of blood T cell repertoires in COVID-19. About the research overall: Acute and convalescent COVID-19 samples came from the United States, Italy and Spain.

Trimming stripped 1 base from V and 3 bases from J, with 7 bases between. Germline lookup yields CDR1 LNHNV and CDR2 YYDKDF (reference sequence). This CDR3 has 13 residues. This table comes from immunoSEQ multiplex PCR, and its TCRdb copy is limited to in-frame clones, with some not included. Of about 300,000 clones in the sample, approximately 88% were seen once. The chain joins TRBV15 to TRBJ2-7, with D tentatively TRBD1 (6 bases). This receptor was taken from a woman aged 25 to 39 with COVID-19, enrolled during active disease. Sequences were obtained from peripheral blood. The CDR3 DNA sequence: TGTGCCACCAGCAGAGGGACAGACTACGAGCAGTACGTC. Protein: CATSRGTDYEQYV.